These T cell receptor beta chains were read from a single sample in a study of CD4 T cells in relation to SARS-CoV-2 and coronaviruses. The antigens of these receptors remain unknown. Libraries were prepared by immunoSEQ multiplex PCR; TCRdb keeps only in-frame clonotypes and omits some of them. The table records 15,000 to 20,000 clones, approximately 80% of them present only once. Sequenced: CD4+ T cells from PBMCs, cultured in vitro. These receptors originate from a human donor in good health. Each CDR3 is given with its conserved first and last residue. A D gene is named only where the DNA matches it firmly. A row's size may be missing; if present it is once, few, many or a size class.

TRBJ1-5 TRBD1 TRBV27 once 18 TGTGCCAGCAGTCGCTGGACAGGCTCGGTGGGGAGCAATCAGCCCCAGCATTTT CASSRWTGSVGSNQPQHF
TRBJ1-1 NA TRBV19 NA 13 TGTGCCAGTAGTACAGCCCTGAACACTGAAGCTTTCTTT CASSTALNTEAFF
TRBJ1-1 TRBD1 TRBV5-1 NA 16 TGCGCCAGCAGCCCGGAGGCGGGGACAGGGAGGACTGAAGCTTTCTTT CASSPEAGTGRTEAFF
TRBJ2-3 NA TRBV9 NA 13 TGTGCCAGCAGCGCCGACGTCCCAGATACGCAGTATTTT CASSADVPDTQYF
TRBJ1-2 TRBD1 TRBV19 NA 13 TGTGCCAGTAGTATGGACAGGGATTATGGCTACACCTTC CASSMDRDYGYTF
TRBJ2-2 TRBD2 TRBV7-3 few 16 TGTGCCAGCAGCCTTCGACTAGCGGGAGGCACCGGGGAGCTGTTTTTT CASSLRLAGGTGELFF
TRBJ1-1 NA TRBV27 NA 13 TGTGCCAGCAGTACGGATAAGAGCACTGAAGCTTTCTTT CASSTDKSTEAFF
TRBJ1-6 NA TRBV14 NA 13 TGTGCCAGCAGCCCAGGGCCCAATTCACCCCTCCACTTT CASSPGPNSPLHF
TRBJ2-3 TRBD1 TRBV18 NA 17 TGTGCCAGCTCATCCGGACAGGGGGCGCCGAGCACAGATACGCAGTATTTT CASSSGQGAPSTDTQYF
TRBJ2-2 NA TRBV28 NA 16 TGTGCCAGCAGTTTATGGACCGTCACGAACACCGGGGAGCTGTTTTTT CASSLWTVTNTGELFF
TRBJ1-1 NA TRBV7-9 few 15 TGTGCCAGCAGCTCTATGGACGGCTCGAACACTGAAGCTTTCTTT CASSSMDGSNTEAFF
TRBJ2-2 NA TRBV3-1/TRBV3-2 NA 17 TGTGCAGCAGCTCCCTTTAAGGGACGTACGAACACCGGGGAGCTGTTTTTT CAAAPFKGRTNTGELFF
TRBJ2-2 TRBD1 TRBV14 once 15 TGTGCCAGCAGCCAAGTTCAGGGGGACACCGGGGAGCTGTTTTTT CASSQVQGDTGELFF
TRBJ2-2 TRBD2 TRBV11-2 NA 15 TGTGCCAGCAGCCTCCTCCACGGGGGGACCGGGGAGCTGTTTTTT CASSLLHGGTGELFF
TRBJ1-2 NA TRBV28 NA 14 TGTGCCAGCAGTTTAGGCCTCCCCTCCAGTGGCTACACCTTC CASSLGLPSSGYTF
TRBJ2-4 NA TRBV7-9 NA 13 TGTGCCAGCAGCTTAGATGGGGGATCCATTCAGTACTTC CASSLDGGSIQYF
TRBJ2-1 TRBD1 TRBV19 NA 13 TGTGCCGCCGGGACAGGGGGGAACAATGAGCAGTTCTTC CAAGTGGNNEQFF
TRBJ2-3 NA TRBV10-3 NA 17 TGTGCCATCAGTGAGTCGGAGACTCGACCCAGCACAGATACGCAGTATTTT CAISESETRPSTDTQYF
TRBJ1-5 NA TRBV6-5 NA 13 TGTGCCAGCATCCGGGGGAGCGGTCAGCCCCAGCATTTT CASIRGSGQPQHF
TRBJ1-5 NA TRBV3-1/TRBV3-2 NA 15 TGTGCCAGCAGCCACGGGGGAGATAGCAATCAGCCCCAGCATTTT CASSHGGDSNQPQHF
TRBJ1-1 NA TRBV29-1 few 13 TGCAGCGTTGTTGAGGGCATGAACACTGAAGCTTTCTTT CSVVEGMNTEAFF
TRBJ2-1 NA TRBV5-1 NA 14 TGCGCCAGCAGCTTATCCGGGACTGACAATGAGCAGTTCTTC CASSLSGTDNEQFF
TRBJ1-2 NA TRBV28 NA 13 TGTGCCAGCAGTTTGACCGTAAACTATGGCTACACCTTC CASSLTVNYGYTF
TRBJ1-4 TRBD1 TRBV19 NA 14 TGTGCCAGTAGTACCAGGGGGCTTGAAGAAAAACTGTTTTTT CASSTRGLEEKLFF
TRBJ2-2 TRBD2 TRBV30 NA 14 TGTGCCTGGAGGGGAACTAGCGGCACCGGGGAGCTGTTTTTT CAWRGTSGTGELFF